This TCR beta chain was sequenced during a study of blood T cells in healthy people across ages. Findings of the study overall: Diversity estimates from one million T cells were considered underestimates.

Combining a sample-barcoded 5' primer with a J-beta primer mix, a second PCR ran for 7 to 11 cycles. Each sample provided no less than 3 million CDR3-containing paired-end reads. TCRdb itself ran the 5' RACE reads through MiXCR, one entry per CDR3 protein. The data contain 850,000 to 1,100,000 distinct CDR3 sequences, around two fifths of them singletons. CDR3 length equals 14 residues. V lost 6 bases and J lost 3, with 11 bases in between. Every sample yielded at least 6.5 million isolated PBMCs. A few counts support this clonotype. Antigen: not known. The sequenced sample was blood. The receptor comes from a young man in good health. The rearrangement joins TRBV12-3 or TRBV12-4 to TRBJ1-4; D is ambiguous. The CDR3: CASSRTDSNEKLFF. The CDR3 nucleotides are TGTGCCAGCAGCCGCACTGACTCTAATGAAAAACTGTTTTTT.